This T cell receptor beta chain stems from a study of patients and donors after allogeneic stem cell transplantation. TCRdb ran MiXCR on the RT-PCR reads and lists one entry per CDR3 protein. The sample has 920,000 or so distinct CDR3 sequences; under 20% are singletons. The CDR3 covers 14 residues. V was pared by 8 bases and J by 3 bases, with 16 bases between. The germline V gene encodes CDR1 MNHNS and CDR2 SASEGT. The gene calls are TRBV6-1 and TRBJ1-2; D is possibly TRBD1 (5 bases). The sample consisted of blood, either unsorted or a sorted T cell fraction (not recorded which). The receptor was derived from a human donor who was either an allogeneic HSCT recipient or a stem cell or donor lymphocyte infusion donor (not recorded which). It is not recorded whose cells these are; they may come from a transplant donor. CDR3 residues: CASSSGAKYYGYTF. The CDR3 coding sequence is TGTGCCAGCTCTTCCGGGGCCAAATACTATGGCTACACCTTC.